This T cell receptor (beta chain) was identified during a study of T cell responses to AZD1222 COVID-19 vaccine. Germline V lookup: CDR1 DFQATT, CDR2 SNEGSKA (reference sequence). V was trimmed by 4 bases and J by 9 bases, leaving 10 bases between them. The CDR3 contains 11 residues. Method: immunoSEQ multiplex PCR; TCRdb's copy keeps in-frame clones and lacks some. The data hold roughly 110,000 clones, with approximately 87% observed a single time. The origin of this receptor is an adult in good health. The source was peripheral blood, collected on day 0 of AZD1222 vaccination. V usage is TRBV20-1 and J usage is TRBJ2-1, with no clear D. CDR3 sequence: CSATGLGEQFF. CDR3 in DNA: TGCAGTGCTACCGGTCTGGGTGAGCAGTTCTTC.